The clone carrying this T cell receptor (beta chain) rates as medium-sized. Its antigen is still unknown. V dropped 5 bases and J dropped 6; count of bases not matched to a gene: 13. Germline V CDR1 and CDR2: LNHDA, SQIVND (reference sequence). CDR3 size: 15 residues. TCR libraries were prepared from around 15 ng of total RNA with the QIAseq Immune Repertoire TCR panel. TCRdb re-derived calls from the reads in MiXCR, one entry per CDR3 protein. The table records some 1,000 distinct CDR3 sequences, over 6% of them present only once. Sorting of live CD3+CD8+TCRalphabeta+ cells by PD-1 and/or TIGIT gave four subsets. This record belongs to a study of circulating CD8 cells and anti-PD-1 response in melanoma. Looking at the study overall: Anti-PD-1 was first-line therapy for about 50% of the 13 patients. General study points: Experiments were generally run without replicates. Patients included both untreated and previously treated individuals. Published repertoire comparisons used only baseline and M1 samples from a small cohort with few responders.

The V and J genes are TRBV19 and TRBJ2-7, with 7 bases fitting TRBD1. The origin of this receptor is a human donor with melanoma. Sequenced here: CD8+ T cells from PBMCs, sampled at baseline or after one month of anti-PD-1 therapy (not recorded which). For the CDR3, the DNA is TGTGCCAGTAGTCTCCACCGACAGGGACGGGCCGAGCAGTACTTC. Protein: CASSLHRQGRAEQYF.